This TCR beta chain appears in the sequencing data of a study of shared clonotypes between healthy human individuals. This CDR3 region has 13 residues. Germline V gene sequence: CDR1 SQVTM, CDR2 ANQGSEA. Trimming removed 7 bases from V and 3 bases from J; junction bases left unmatched: 6. TCRdb's copy holds only in-frame clones and misses some; the assay was immunoSEQ multiplex PCR. This repertoire shows approximately 640,000 clones, about two thirds found once; its top ten account for around 2%. The sequenced sample consisted of memory CD4+ T cells sorted from blood. Subset given: CD45RA-negative fraction. The chain has TRBV29-1 and TRBJ1-1; 9 bases line up with TRBD1. This TCR derives from a woman in her twenties or thirties in good health. CDR3 protein: CSGGQGWDTEAFF. Written as DNA, the CDR3 is TGCAGCGGCGGACAGGGGTGGGACACTGAAGCTTTCTTT.